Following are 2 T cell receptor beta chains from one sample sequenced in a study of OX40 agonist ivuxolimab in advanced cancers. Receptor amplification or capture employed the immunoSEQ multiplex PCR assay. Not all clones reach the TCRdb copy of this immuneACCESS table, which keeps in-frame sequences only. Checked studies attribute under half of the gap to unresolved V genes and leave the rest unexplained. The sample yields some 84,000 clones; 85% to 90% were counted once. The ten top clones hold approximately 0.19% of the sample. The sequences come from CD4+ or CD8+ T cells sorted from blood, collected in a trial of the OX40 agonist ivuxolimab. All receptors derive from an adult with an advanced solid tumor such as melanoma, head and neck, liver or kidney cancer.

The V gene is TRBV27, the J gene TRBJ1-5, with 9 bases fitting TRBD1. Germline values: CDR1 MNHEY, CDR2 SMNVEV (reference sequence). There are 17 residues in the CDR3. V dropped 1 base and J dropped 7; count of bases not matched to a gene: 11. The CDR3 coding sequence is TGTGCCAGCAGTTTATACTCGGGACAGGGACGAAGGCAGCCCCAGCATTTT. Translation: CASSLYSGQGRRQPQHF.

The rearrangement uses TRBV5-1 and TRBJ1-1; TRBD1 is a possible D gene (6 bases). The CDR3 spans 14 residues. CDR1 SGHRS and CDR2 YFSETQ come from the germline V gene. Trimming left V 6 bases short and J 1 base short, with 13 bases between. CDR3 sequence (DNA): TGCGCCAGCACCCCCGACAGGCCGAACACTGAAGCTTTCTTT. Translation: CASTPDRPNTEAFF.